This T cell receptor (beta chain) was captured by sequencing in a study of Graves' ophthalmopathy and Graves' hyperthyroidism. General study findings and limits: Ophthalmopathy and stable hyperthyroidism were discriminated by a 13-signature model, with approximately 88% sensitivity and approximately 77% specificity. Blood shared most expanded thyroid clonotypes above 0.001 frequency.

Aged 18 to 65, hyperthyroidism patients had new diagnoses of under 2 months' duration. Trimming removed 4 bases at V and 2 bases at J, with 8 bases between. The CDR3 is made up of 12 amino acids. Germline V gene sequence: CDR1 GTSNPN, CDR2 SVGIG (reference sequence). Amplification of the TCR beta CDR3 regions used RNA transcripts (as template). First-round RT-PCR used HTBI primers; second-round multiplex PCR followed. TCRdb called the multiplex PCR reads again in MiXCR, with one record for every CDR3 protein. The table has 1 million to 1.3 million distinct CDR3 sequences, about 36% seen once. A word on this clonotype: The antigen is undetermined.

The sequencing sample was made of peripheral blood or thyroid tissue (not recorded which). This chain connects TRBV30 to TRBJ2-5; possible D gene TRBD1, 6 bases. This TCR was recovered from an adult man with Graves' hyperthyroidism. The CDR3 here is CAWNRVQETQYF. CDR3 sequence (DNA): TGTGCCTGGAACAGGGTTCAAGAGACCCAGTACTTC. The variable domain in full, completed from reference TRBV30 and TRBJ2-5, reads SQTIHQWPATLVQPVGSPLSLECTVEGTSNPNLYWYRQAAGRGLQLLFYSVGIGQISSEVPQNLSASRPQDRQFILSSKKLLLSDSGFYLCAWNRVQETQYFGPGTRLLVL.